One TCR beta chain is described in this entry. Method: immunoSEQ multiplex PCR; TCRdb's copy keeps in-frame clones and lacks some. The sample has 70,000 to 75,000 clones, 80% to 90% seen once; the top ten hold 20% to 25%. The data stem from a study of blood T cell repertoires in COVID-19. The CDR3 sequence is 16 residues long. Germline CDR1 and CDR2: SGHNT and YENEEA. After removal of 5 bases from V and 4 bases from J, the junction contained 10 bases not matched to a gene. The chain links TRBV11-3 to TRBJ1-4; the match to TRBD1 covers 7 bases. The sequenced material came from peripheral blood. The receptor comes from a woman in her seventies with acute or convalescent COVID-19. CDR3: CASSPGTDVLNEKLFF. The CDR3 DNA reads as TGTGCCAGCAGCCCCGGGACAGACGTCCTTAATGAAAAACTGTTTTTT.